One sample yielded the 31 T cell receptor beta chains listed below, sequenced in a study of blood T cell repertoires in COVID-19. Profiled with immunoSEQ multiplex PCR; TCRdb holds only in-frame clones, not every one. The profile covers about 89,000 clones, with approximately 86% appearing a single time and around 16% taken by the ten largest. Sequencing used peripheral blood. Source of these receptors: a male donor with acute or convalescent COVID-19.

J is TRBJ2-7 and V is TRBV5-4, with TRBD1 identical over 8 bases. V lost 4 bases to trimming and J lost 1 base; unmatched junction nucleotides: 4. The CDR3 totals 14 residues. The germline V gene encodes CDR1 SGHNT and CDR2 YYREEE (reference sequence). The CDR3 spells CASSLRDRSYEQYF. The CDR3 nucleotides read TGTGCCAGCAGCCTTCGGGACAGGTCCTACGAGCAGTACTTC.

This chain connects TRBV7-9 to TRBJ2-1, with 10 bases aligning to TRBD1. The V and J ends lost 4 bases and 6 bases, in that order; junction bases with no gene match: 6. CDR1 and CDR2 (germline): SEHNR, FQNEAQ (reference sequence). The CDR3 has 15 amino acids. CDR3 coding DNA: TGTGCCAGCAGCTCCGGGACAGGGGAAACCAATGAGCAGTTCTTC. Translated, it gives CASSSGTGETNEQFF.

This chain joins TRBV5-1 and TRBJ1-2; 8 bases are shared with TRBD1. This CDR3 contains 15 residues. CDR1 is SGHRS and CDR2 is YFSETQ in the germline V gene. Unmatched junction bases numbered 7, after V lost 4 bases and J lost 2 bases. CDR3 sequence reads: CASSPDGQGNYGYTF. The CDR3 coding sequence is TGCGCCAGCAGCCCGGACGGACAGGGAAACTATGGCTACACCTTC.

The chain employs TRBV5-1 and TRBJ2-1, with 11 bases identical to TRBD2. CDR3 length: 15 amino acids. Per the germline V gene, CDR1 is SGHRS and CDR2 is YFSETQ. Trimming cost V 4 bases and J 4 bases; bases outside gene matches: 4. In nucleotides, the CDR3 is TGCGCCAGCAGCCTGGGACTAGCGGCATACAATGAGCAGTTCTTC. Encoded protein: CASSLGLAAYNEQFF.

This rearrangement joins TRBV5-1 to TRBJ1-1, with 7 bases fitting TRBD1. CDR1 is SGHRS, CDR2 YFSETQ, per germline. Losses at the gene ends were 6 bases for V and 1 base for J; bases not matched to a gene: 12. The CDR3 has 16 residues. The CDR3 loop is CASTRITGTENTEAFF. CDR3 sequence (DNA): TGCGCCAGCACTAGGATAACCGGGACAGAGAACACTGAAGCTTTCTTT.

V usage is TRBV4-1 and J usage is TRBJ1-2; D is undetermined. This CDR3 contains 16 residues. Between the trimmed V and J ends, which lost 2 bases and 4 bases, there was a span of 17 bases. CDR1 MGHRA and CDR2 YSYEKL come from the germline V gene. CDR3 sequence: CASSQSPTGSSYGYTF. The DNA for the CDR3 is TGCGCCAGCAGCCAATCTCCTACGGGAAGTAGCTATGGCTACACCTTC.

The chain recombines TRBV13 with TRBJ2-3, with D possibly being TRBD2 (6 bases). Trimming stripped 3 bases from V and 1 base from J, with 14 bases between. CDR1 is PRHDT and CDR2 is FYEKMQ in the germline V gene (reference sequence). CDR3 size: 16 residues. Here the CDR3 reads CASSLRGGPGTDTQYF. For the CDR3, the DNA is TGTGCCAGCAGCTTGAGGGGAGGACCCGGCACAGATACGCAGTATTTT.

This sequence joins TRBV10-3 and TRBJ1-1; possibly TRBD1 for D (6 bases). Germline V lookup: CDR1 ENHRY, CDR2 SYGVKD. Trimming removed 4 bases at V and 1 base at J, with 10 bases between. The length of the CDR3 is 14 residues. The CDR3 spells CAISGGQQNTEAFF. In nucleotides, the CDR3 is TGTGCCATCAGTGGTGGACAGCAGAACACTGAAGCTTTCTTT.

The CDR3 DNA reads as TGTGCCAGCAGCTTCGGACAGCCCAATCAGCCCCAGCATTTT. Encoded protein: CASSFGQPNQPQHF. The V call is TRBV5-6, the J call TRBJ1-5; perhaps TRBD1 as D (6 bases). The ends were cut back, 2 bases at V and 3 bases at J, with 9 bases in the middle. This CDR3 has 14 residues. The germline gives CDR1 SGHDT, CDR2 YYEEEE.

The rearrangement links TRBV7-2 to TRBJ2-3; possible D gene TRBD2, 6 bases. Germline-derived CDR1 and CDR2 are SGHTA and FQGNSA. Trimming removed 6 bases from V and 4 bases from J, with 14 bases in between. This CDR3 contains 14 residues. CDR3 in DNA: TGTGCCAGCAGGGGGACTTTCTCGTCAGATACGCAGTATTTT. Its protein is CASRGTFSSDTQYF.

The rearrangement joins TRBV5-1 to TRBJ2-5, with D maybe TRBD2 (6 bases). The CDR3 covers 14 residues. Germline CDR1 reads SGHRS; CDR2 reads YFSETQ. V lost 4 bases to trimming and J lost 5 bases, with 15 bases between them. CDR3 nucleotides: TGCGCCAGCAGCATGGGCGGGGAAGGGGAGACCCAGTACTTC. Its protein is CASSMGGEGETQYF.

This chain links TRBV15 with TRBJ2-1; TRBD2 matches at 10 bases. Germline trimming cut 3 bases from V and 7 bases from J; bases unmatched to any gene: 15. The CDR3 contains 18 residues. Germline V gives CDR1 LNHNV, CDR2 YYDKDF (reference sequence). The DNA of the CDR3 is TGTGCCACCAGCAGTCCCACGGGGAGCGGGGGGGCCAGGAATGAGCAGTTCTTC. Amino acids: CATSSPTGSGGARNEQFF.

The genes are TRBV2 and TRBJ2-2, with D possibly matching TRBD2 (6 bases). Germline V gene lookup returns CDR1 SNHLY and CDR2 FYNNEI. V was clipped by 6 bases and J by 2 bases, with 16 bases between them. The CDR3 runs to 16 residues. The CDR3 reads CASSLQAGDNTGELFF. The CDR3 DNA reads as TGTGCCAGCAGCCTTCAAGCGGGCGACAACACCGGGGAGCTGTTTTTT.

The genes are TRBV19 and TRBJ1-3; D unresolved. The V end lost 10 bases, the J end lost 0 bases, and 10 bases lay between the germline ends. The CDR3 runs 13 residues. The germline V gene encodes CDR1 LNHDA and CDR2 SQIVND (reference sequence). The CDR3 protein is CATPEDSGNTIYF. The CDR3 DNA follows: TGTGCCACCCCCGAGGACTCTGGAAACACCATATATTTT.

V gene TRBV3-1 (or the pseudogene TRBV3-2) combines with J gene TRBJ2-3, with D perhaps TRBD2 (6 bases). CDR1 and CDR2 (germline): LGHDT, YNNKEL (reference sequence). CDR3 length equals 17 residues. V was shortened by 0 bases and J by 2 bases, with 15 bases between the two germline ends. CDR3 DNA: TGTGCCAGCAGCCAAGATCGGAGCGGGTCCCTCACAGATACGCAGTATTTT. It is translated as CASSQDRSGSLTDTQYF.

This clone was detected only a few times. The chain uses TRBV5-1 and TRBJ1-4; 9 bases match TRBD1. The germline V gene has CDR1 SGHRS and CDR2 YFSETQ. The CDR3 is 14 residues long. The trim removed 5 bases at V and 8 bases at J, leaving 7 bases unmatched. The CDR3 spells CASSPGQGREKLFF. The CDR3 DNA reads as TGCGCCAGCAGTCCGGGACAGGGCCGCGAAAAACTGTTTTTT.

CDR3 coding DNA: TGCGCCAGCAGTCACGAGGGAACGAGGGAGCAGTTCTTC. Translation: CASSHEGTREQFF. The chain recombines TRBV10-1 with TRBJ2-1; TRBD2 is a possible D gene (5 bases). Germline CDR1 and CDR2: WNHNN and SYGVQD (reference sequence). Between the trimmed V and J ends, which lost 5 bases and 10 bases, there was a span of 15 bases. The CDR3 totals 13 residues.

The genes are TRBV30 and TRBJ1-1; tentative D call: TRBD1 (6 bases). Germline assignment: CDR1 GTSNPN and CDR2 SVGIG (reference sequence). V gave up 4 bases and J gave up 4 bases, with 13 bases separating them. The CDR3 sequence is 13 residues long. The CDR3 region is CAWTRQAGTEAFF. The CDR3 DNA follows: TGTGCCTGGACTAGACAGGCCGGCACTGAAGCTTTCTTT.

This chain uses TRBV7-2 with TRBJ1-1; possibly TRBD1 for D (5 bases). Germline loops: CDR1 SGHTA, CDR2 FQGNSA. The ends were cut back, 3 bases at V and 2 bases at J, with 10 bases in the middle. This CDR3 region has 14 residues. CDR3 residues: CASSFLQVNTEAFF. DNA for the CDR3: TGTGCCAGCAGCTTTTTACAGGTAAACACTGAAGCTTTCTTT.

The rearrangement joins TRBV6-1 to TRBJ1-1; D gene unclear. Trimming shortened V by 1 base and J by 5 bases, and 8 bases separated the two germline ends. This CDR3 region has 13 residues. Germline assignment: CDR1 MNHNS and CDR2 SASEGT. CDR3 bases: TGTGCCAGCAGTGAAGGGAGTTGGACTGAAGCTTTCTTT. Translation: CASSEGSWTEAFF.

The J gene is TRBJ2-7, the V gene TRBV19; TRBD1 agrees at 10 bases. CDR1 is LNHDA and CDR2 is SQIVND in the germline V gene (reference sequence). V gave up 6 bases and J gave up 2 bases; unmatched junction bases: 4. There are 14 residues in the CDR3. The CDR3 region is CASSSGTGAYEQYF. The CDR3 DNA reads TGTGCCAGTAGCTCCGGGACAGGGGCCTACGAGCAGTACTTC.

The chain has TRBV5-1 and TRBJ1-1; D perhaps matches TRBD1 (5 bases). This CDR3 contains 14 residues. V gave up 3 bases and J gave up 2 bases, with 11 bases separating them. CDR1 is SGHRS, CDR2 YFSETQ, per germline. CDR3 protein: CASSSSQGNTEAFF. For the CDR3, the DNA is TGCGCCAGCAGCTCCTCCCAGGGTAACACTGAAGCTTTCTTT.

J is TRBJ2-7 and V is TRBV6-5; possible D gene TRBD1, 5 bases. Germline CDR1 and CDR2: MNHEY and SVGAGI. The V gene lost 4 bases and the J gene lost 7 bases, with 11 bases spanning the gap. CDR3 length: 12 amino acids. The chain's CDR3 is CASSFQGGEQYF. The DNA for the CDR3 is TGTGCCAGCAGTTTTCAGGGTGGAGAGCAGTACTTC.

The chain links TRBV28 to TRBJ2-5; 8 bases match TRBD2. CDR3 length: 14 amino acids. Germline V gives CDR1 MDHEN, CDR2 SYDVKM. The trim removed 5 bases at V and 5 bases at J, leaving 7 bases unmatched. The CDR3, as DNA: TGTGCCAGCAGTCGGCGGGGGGTCGAGGAGACCCAGTACTTC. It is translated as CASSRRGVEETQYF.

The CDR3: CASTYVPGQSYEQYF. CDR3 nucleotide sequence: TGTGCCAGCACTTACGTCCCAGGACAGTCCTACGAGCAGTACTTC. The chain employs TRBV7-8 and TRBJ2-7, with TRBD1 as a possible D gene (6 bases). The CDR3 totals 15 residues. Germline V gene sequence: CDR1 SGHVS, CDR2 FQNEAQ. V was shortened by 7 bases and J by 1 base, with 17 bases between the two germline ends.

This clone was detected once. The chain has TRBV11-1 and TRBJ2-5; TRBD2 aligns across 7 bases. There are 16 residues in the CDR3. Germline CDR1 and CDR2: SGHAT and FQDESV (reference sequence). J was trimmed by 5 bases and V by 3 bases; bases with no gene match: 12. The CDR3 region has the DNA TGTGCCAGCAGCTTCCGCGGGGGAAGGCAAAGTGAGACCCAGTACTTC. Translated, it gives CASSFRGGRQSETQYF.

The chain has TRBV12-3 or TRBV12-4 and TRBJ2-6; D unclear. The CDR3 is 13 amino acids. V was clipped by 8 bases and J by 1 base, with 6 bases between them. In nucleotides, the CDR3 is TGTGCCAGCGTCTTTTCTGGGGCCAACGTCCTGACTTTC. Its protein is CASVFSGANVLTF.

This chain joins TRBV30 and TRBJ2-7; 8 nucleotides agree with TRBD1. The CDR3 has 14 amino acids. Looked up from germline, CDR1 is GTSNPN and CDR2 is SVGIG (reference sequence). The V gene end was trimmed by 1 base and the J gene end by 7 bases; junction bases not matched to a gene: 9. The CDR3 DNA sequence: TGTGCCTGGAGTGCCACTCAGGGGGCTGGGGAGCAGTACTTC. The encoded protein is CAWSATQGAGEQYF.

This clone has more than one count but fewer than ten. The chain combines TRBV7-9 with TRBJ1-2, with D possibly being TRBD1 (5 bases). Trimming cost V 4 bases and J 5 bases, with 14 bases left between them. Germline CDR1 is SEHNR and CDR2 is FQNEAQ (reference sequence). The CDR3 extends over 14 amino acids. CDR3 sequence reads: CASSSPARAYGYTF. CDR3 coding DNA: TGTGCCAGCAGCTCCCCGGCCAGGGCTTATGGCTACACCTTC.

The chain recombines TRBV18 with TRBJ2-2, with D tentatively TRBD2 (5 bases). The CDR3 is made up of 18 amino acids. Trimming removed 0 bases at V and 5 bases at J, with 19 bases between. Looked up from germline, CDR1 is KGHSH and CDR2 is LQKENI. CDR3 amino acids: CASSPPRPLPRGTGELFF. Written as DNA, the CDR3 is TGTGCCAGCTCACCACCCCGTCCCCTTCCCCGAGGGACCGGGGAGCTGTTTTTT.

The CDR3 DNA sequence: TGTGCCAGCAGTTACGGGGCAGGGAATCAGCCCCAGCATTTT. Translated: CASSYGAGNQPQHF. J is TRBJ1-5 and V is TRBV6-5; a weak D match, TRBD1 (5 bases). This CDR3 contains 14 residues. Trimming removed 2 bases from V and 4 bases from J, with 9 bases in between. Germline V gene sequence: CDR1 MNHEY, CDR2 SVGAGI.